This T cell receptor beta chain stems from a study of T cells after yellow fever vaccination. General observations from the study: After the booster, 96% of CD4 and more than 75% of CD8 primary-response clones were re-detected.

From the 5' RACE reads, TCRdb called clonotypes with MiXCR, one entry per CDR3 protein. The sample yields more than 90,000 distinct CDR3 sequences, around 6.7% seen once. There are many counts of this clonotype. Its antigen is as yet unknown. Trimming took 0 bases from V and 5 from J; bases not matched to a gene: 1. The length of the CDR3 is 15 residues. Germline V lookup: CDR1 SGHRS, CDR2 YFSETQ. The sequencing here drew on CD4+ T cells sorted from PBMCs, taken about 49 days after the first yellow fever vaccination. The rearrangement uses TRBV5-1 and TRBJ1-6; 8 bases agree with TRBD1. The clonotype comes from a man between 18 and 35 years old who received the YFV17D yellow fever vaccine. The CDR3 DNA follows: TGCGCCAGCAGCTTGGGACAGGGGAATAATTCACCCCTCCACTTT. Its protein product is CASSLGQGNNSPLHF.